The next 30 T cell receptor beta chains were all read from a single sample in a study of OX40 agonist ivuxolimab in advanced cancers. Sequencing was performed with immunoSEQ multiplex PCR; in TCRdb, only in-frame clones are kept and a portion is missing. This sample has over 9,000 clones, with roughly four fifths found just once. Here the sequenced sample was CD4+ or CD8+ T cells sorted from blood, taken in a trial of the OX40 agonist ivuxolimab. The receptors here all came from an adult with an advanced solid tumor such as melanoma, head and neck, liver or kidney cancer.

The chain is built from TRBV7-8 and TRBJ1-2; 7 bases are shared with TRBD1. The CDR3 loop spans 12 amino acids. Germline CDR1 SGHVS, CDR2 FQNEAQ. J was trimmed by 6 bases and V by 5 bases; bases with no gene match: 3. CDR3 region: CASSPGQNGYTF. Written as DNA, the CDR3 is TGTGCCAGCAGCCCGGGACAGAATGGCTACACCTTC.

The chain carries TRBV11-3 and TRBJ2-7; 7 nucleotides line up with TRBD2. J was trimmed by 2 bases and V by 4 bases; bases with no gene match: 2. Germline CDR1 and CDR2: SGHNT and YENEEA. The CDR3 loop spans 13 amino acids. CDR3: CASSYTSAYEQYF. The CDR3 DNA is TGTGCCAGCAGCTACACTAGCGCCTACGAGCAGTACTTC.

The chain employs TRBV7-6 and TRBJ2-7, with D possibly TRBD1 on 5 matching bases. The V gene's germline CDR1 is SGHVS and CDR2 FNYEAQ. The CDR3 length is 11 residues. V was clipped by 2 bases and J by 9 bases, with 8 bases between them. CDR3 amino acids: CASSLTGGQYF. DNA for the CDR3: TGTGCCAGCAGCTTAACAGGCGGGCAGTACTTC.

In nucleotides, the CDR3 is TGCGCCAGCAGCCAGGGAGGGGCCAATGAGCAGTTCTTC. It is translated as CASSQGGANEQFF. J is TRBJ2-1 and V is TRBV4-1; 7 bases map to TRBD2. With 3 bases clipped from V and 6 bases from J, the junction kept 2 bases outside the gene matches. The CDR3 covers 13 residues. CDR1 is MGHRA, CDR2 YSYEKL, per germline.

This clone showed up just a few times. V and J are TRBV6-4 and TRBJ2-2, with TRBD2 matching 10 bases. V was pared by 5 bases and J by 4 bases, with 1 base of the junction left unmatched. Germline V gene data show CDR1 as MRHNA and CDR2 as SNTAGT. This CDR3 has 14 residues. The CDR3 DNA follows: TGTGCCAGCAGTAGCGGGGGGGCCACCGGGGAGCTGTTTTTT. As protein: CASSSGGATGELFF.

The chain has TRBV4-2 and TRBJ2-1; 8 bases are shared with TRBD2. Germline V gene lookup returns CDR1 LGHNA and CDR2 YNFKEQ. Trimming removed 5 bases from V and 6 bases from J; junction bases left unmatched: 3. This CDR3 is built from 13 residues. The CDR3 reads CASSYTSGNEQFF. CDR3 in DNA: TGTGCCAGCAGCTATACTAGCGGCAATGAGCAGTTCTTC.

The chain joins TRBV5-6 to TRBJ2-7, with 14 bases matching TRBD2. The CDR3 totals 18 residues. Germline values: CDR1 SGHDT, CDR2 YYEEEE. Germline trimming cut 0 bases from V and 5 bases from J; bases unmatched to any gene: 10. The CDR3 DNA reads as TGTGCCAGCAGCTTGGCTCTTTCGGGACTAGCGGGAGTCGACGAGCAGTACTTC. This gives the protein CASSLALSGLAGVDEQYF. Full variable domain (rest looked up from reference TRBV5-6 and TRBJ2-7): DAGVTQSPTHLIKTRGQQVTLRCSPKSGHDTVSWYQQALGQGPQFIFQYYEEEERQRGNFPDRFSGHQFPNYSSELNVNALLLGDSALYLCASSLALSGLAGVDEQYFGPGTRLTVT.

The chain couples TRBV15 to TRBJ1-5; maybe TRBD1 (6 bases). Germline lookup yields CDR1 LNHNV and CDR2 YYDKDF (reference sequence). The CDR3 has 16 residues. V lost 1 base to trimming and J lost 4 bases, with 14 bases between them. This chain's CDR3 is CATSRGDIPLNQPQHF. CDR3 in DNA: TGTGCCACCAGCAGAGGGGACATCCCATTAAATCAGCCCCAGCATTTT.

The rearrangement joins TRBV4-2 to TRBJ2-1, with 9 bases lining up with TRBD2. CDR3 size: 17 residues. V was pared by 1 base and J by 4 bases, with 8 bases of the junction left unmatched. CDR1 and CDR2 from the germline V gene are LGHNA and YNFKEQ. The CDR3 sequence: CASSQVGSGGFYNEQFF. For the CDR3, the DNA is TGTGCCAGCAGCCAAGTAGGAAGCGGGGGGTTTTACAATGAGCAGTTCTTC.

The chain has TRBV7-9 and TRBJ2-3; TRBD2 agrees at 15 bases. The CDR3 length is 17 residues. Looked up from germline, CDR1 is SEHNR and CDR2 is FQNEAQ (reference sequence). J gave up 2 bases and V 5 bases, and 5 bases lay outside the gene matches. As DNA, the CDR3 is TGTGCCAGCAGCCCGGGACTAGCGGGGGGTTCCACAGATACGCAGTATTTT. Translating gives CASSPGLAGGSTDTQYF.

CDR3 amino acids: CASMGLSTPDPKNIQYF. The DNA of the CDR3 is TGTGCCAGCATGGGACTTTCGACGCCTGATCCCAAAAACATTCAGTACTTC. The V call is TRBV27, the J call TRBJ2-4; a weak D match, TRBD2 (6 bases). With 7 bases removed from V and 2 bases from J, the gap between germline ends came to 21 bases. Germline lookup yields CDR1 MNHEY and CDR2 SMNVEV (reference sequence). The CDR3 sequence is 17 residues long.

This clone was seen only a few times. The gene calls are TRBV7-3 and TRBJ2-5, with 8 bases aligning to TRBD1. V was pared by 0 bases and J by 2 bases, with 5 bases of the junction left unmatched. This CDR3 region has 16 residues. Germline CDR1 reads SGHTA; CDR2 reads FQGTGA. The CDR3 region is CASSLTGTGEQETQYF. The CDR3 nucleotides read TGTGCCAGCAGCTTAACCGGGACAGGAGAACAAGAGACCCAGTACTTC.

The CDR3 DNA reads as TGTGCCAGCAGCTTAGGTGCAGGGGCCTACGAGCAGTACTTC. Protein product: CASSLGAGAYEQYF. The chain employs TRBV7-6 and TRBJ2-7; tentative D call: TRBD1 (6 bases). The CDR3 length is 14 residues. Deletions cut 1 base from V and 2 bases from J, with 9 bases between. CDR1 and CDR2 (germline): SGHVS, FNYEAQ. The variable domain in full, completed from reference TRBV7-6 and TRBJ2-7, reads GAGVSQSPRYKVTKRGQDVALRCDPISGHVSLYWYRQALGQGPEFLTYFNYEAQQDKSGLPNDRFSAERPEGSISTLTIQRTEQRDSAMYRCASSLGAGAYEQYFGPGTRLTVT.

The chain couples TRBV6-1 to TRBJ2-3; D not certain. The germline gives CDR1 MNHNS, CDR2 SASEGT. CDR3 length equals 12 residues. The V gene lost 6 bases and the J gene lost 4 bases, with 8 bases spanning the gap. CDR3 sequence reads: CASSGDSDTQYF. CDR3 DNA sequence: TGTGCCAGCAGCGGCGACTCAGATACGCAGTATTTT.

The chain joins TRBV27 to TRBJ1-1; TRBD1 matches 10 bases. Germline V gives CDR1 MNHEY, CDR2 SMNVEV (reference sequence). The CDR3 spans 20 residues. Trimming at V came to 6 bases and at J to 5 bases, leaving 24 bases not matched to a gene. CDR3 nucleotide sequence: TGTGCCAGCAGCCGGAAGACCACCGGGACAGGGGAAAGAATGTTGACTGAAGCTTTCTTT. Its protein is CASSRKTTGTGERMLTEAFF.

The rearrangement links TRBV6-1 to TRBJ1-4; 11 positions agree with TRBD1. Germline-derived CDR1 and CDR2 are MNHNS and SASEGT. J was trimmed by 8 bases and V by 11 bases; bases with no gene match: 7. The CDR3 totals 13 residues. CDR3 nucleotide sequence: TGTGCCGGCCAGGGACAGGGGGAGGAAAAACTGTTTTTT. This encodes CAGQGQGEEKLFF.

The chain links TRBV25-1 to TRBJ2-1; D unresolved. V shed 4 bases and J shed 6 bases, with 13 bases lying between them. From germline, CDR1 is MGHDK and CDR2 SYGVNS. The CDR3 sequence is 14 residues long. CDR3 amino acids: CASSAVGLGNEQFF. CDR3 in DNA: TGTGCCAGCAGTGCCGTAGGGTTGGGCAATGAGCAGTTCTTC.

The chain is built from TRBV6-6 and TRBJ2-1; D uncertain. This CDR3 has 12 residues. Trimming left V 8 bases short and J 7 bases short, with 12 bases between. Germline values: CDR1 MNHNY, CDR2 SVGAGI (reference sequence). The CDR3 DNA reads TGTGCCAGCCTCTTACCTGGGAATGAGCAGTTCTTC. The encoded protein is CASLLPGNEQFF.

This chain links TRBV5-1 with TRBJ1-1; TRBD1 matches 7 bases. The V gene's germline CDR1 is SGHRS and CDR2 YFSETQ. The CDR3 contains 12 residues. The ends lost 6 bases at V and 3 bases at J; junction bases unmatched: 2. The CDR3 sequence: CASKGADTEAFF. Written as DNA, the CDR3 is TGCGCCAGCAAGGGGGCCGACACTGAAGCTTTCTTT.

The CDR3 reads CASSDSIGNTDTQYF. CDR3 in DNA: TGTGCCAGCAGTGACTCGATTGGGAACACAGATACGCAGTATTTT. The V call is TRBV6-4, the J call TRBJ2-3; no firm D call. Deletions cut 0 bases from V and 2 bases from J, with 9 bases between. CDR3 length: 15 amino acids. Germline CDR1 and CDR2: MRHNA and SNTAGT.

The chain combines TRBV6-1 with TRBJ2-7; 16 bases are shared with TRBD2. V shed 6 bases and J 1 base; nucleotides not matched to a gene: 0. The CDR3 has 15 amino acids. Per germline, CDR1 MNHNS and CDR2 SASEGT. The CDR3 DNA follows: TGTGCCAGCAGGGGACTAGCGGGAGGGTCCTACGAGCAGTACTTC. This gives the protein CASRGLAGGSYEQYF.

V gene TRBV21-1 combines with J gene TRBJ1-2; the table names TRBD1, a call not compared with the DNA. TRBV21-1 constitutes a pseudogene. CDR3 length: 13 residues. CDR3 DNA sequence: TGTGCCAGCAGAGACAGGGGGCCCTATGGCTACACCTTC. It encodes CASRDRGPYGYTF.

CDR3 region: CASSYAGNAFFYGYTF. In DNA form, the CDR3 reads TGTGCCAGCAGTTACGCCGGAAACGCATTCTTCTATGGCTACACCTTC. V gene TRBV6-5 combines with J gene TRBJ1-2; no definite D call. Per germline, CDR1 MNHEY and CDR2 SVGAGI. The length of the CDR3 is 16 residues. Trimming removed 2 bases at V and 4 bases at J, with 17 bases between.

The V gene is TRBV4-1, the J gene TRBJ2-5; 9 bases agree with TRBD1. The CDR3 has 15 residues. Trimming at V came to 5 bases and at J to 2 bases, leaving 6 bases not matched to a gene. The germline CDR1 and CDR2 sequences are MGHRA and YSYEKL. CDR3 sequence reads: CASSFRQGGQETQYF. CDR3 sequence (DNA): TGCGCCAGCAGCTTCCGACAGGGGGGACAAGAGACCCAGTACTTC.

The rearrangement joins TRBV6-9 to TRBJ2-7; D gene unclear. V lost 0 bases and J 0 bases, leaving 12 bases between the germline ends. Germline V lookup: CDR1 MNHGY, CDR2 SVAAGI. The CDR3 has 16 amino acids. The DNA of the CDR3 is TGTGCCAGCAGTTATTCTTCTGCACGGAGCTCCTACGAGCAGTACTTC. Protein product: CASSYSSARSSYEQYF.

This chain connects TRBV4-1 to TRBJ2-5; 9 bases match TRBD2. J lost 5 bases, V lost 2 bases, and 9 bases had no gene match. This CDR3 comprises 16 residues. From germline, CDR1 is MGHRA and CDR2 YSYEKL. The CDR3 nucleotides are TGCGCCAGCAGCCAAATAGCGGGGGCAATCTCCGAGACCCAGTACTTC. Amino acids: CASSQIAGAISETQYF.

V is TRBV4-1 and J is TRBJ2-1; D could derive from TRBD1 or TRBD2 (5 bases each). The CDR3 sequence is 12 residues long. Per germline, CDR1 MGHRA and CDR2 YSYEKL. The V and J ends lost 1 base and 7 bases respectively, with 5 bases between them. The CDR3 sequence: CASSQGGNEQFF. The CDR3 DNA reads TGCGCCAGCAGCCAAGGGGGGAATGAGCAGTTCTTC.

This sequence joins TRBV6-5 and TRBJ2-5, with 11 bases identical to TRBD2. CDR3 length: 15 residues. The germline V gene encodes CDR1 MNHEY and CDR2 SVGAGI. Trimming at V came to 4 bases and at J to 2 bases, leaving 3 bases not matched to a gene. The CDR3 DNA follows: TGTGCCAGCAGTTCGGGACTAGCGGTGCAAGAGACCCAGTACTTC. It is translated as CASSSGLAVQETQYF.

The chain combines TRBV7-2 with TRBJ2-5, with 13 positions matching TRBD2. With 5 bases clipped from V and 7 bases from J, the junction kept 10 bases outside the gene matches. The CDR3 length is 16 residues. Germline CDR1 and CDR2: SGHTA and FQGNSA. The CDR3 bases are TGTGCCAGCAGCCTGGCCGGGACTAGCGGGGTCGGGACCCAGTACTTC. This encodes CASSLAGTSGVGTQYF.

This chain joins TRBV6-5 and TRBJ1-2, with D possibly matching TRBD1 (6 bases). The V gene lost 0 bases and the J gene lost 8 bases, with 13 bases spanning the gap. Germline V gene sequence: CDR1 MNHEY, CDR2 SVGAGI. The CDR3 consists of 14 residues. DNA of the CDR3: TGTGCCAGCAGTTACTCCCCCGGGACATTAGGCTACACCTTC. Amino acids: CASSYSPGTLGYTF.